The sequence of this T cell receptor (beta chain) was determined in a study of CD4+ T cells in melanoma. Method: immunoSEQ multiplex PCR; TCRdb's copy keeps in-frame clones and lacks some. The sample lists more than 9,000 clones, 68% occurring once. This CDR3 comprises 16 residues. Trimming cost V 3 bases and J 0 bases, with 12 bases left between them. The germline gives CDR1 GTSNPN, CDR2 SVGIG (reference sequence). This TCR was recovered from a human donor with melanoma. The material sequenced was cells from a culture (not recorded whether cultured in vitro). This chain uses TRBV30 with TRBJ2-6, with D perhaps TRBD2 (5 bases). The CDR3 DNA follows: TGTGCCTGGAGGAGGGTCCGGACCTCTGGGGCCAACGTCCTGACTTTC. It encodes CAWRRVRTSGANVLTF. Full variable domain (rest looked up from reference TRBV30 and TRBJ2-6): SQTIHQWPATLVQPVGSPLSLECTVEGTSNPNLYWYRQAAGRGLQLLFYSVGIGQISSEVPQNLSASRPQDRQFILSSKKLLLSDSGFYLCAWRRVRTSGANVLTFGAGSRLTVL.